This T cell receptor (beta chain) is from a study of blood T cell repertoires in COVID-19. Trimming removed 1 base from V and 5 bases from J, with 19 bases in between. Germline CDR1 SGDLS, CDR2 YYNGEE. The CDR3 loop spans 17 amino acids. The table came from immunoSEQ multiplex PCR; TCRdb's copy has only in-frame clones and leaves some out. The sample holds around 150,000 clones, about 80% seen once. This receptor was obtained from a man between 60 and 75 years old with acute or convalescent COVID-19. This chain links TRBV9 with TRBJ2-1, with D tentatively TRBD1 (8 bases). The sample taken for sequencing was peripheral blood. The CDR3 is CASSVPIQGGSDNEQFF. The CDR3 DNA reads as TGTGCCAGCAGCGTACCAATACAGGGGGGGTCCGACAATGAGCAGTTCTTC.